The entry that follows covers one T cell receptor (beta chain) sequence. Study processing details: Estimates of nucleated cell counts were drawn from the amplification of reference gene primers. Method: immunoSEQ multiplex PCR; TCRdb's copy keeps in-frame clones and lacks some. V and J calls and clone size follow that table, whereas D and trimming were derived from the DNA. The data contain about 280,000 clones, around nine tenths of them singletons. Germline CDR1 reads SGHTA; CDR2 reads FQGTGA. The ends were cut back, 1 base at V and 10 bases at J, with 8 bases in the middle. This CDR3 is built from 12 residues. The sample originates from a study of blood T cell repertoires in COVID-19. Across the study: PBMCs, B-cell-depleted T cells, or T cells were the source of the cDNA or gDNA that made up the material.

V and J are TRBV7-3 and TRBJ2-1; possible D gene TRBD2, 5 bases. This clonotype was obtained from a woman aged 60-70 years in a cohort exposed to, infected with or recovered from COVID-19 (not recorded which). Material for sequencing was PBMCs or T cells enriched from blood (not recorded which). The CDR3 DNA sequence: TGTGCCAGCAGCTTAATGAGGGAGGAGCAGTTCTTC. Protein sequence: CASSLMREEQFF.